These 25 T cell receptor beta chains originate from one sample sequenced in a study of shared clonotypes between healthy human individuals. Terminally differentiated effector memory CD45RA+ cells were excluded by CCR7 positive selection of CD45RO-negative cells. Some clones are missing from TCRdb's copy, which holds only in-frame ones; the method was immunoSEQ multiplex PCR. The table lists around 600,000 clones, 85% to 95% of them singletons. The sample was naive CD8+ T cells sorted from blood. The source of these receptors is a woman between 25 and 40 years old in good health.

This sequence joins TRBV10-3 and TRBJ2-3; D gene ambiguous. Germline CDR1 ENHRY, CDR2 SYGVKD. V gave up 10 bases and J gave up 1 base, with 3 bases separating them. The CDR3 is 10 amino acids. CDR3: CATGTDTQYF. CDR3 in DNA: TGTGCCACCGGCACAGATACGCAGTATTTT.

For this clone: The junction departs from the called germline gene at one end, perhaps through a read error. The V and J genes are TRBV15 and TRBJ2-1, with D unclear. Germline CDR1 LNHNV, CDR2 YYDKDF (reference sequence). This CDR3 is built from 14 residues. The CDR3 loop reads CATSRADGYKEQFF. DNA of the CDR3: TGTGCCACCAGCAGAGCAGACGGGTACAAAGAGCAGTTCTTC. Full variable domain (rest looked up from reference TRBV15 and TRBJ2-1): DAMVIQNPRYQVTQFGKPVTLSCSQTLNHNVMYWYQQKSSQAPKLLFHYYDKDFNNEADTPDNFQSRRPNTSFCFLDIRSPGLGDTAMYLCATSRADGYKEQFFGPGTRLTVL.

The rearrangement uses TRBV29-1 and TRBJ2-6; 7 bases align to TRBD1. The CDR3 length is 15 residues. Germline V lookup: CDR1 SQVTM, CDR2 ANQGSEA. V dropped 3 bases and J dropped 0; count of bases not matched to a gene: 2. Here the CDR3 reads CSVEGDSSGANVLTF. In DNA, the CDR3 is TGCAGCGTTGAGGGGGACAGCTCTGGGGCCAACGTCCTGACTTTC. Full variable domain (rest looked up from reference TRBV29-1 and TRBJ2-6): SAVISQKPSRDICQRGTSLTIQCQVDSQVTMMFWYRQQPGQSLTLIATANQGSEATYESGFVIDKFPISRPNLTFSTLTVSNMSPEDSSIYLCSVEGDSSGANVLTFGAGSRLTVL.

The CDR3: CASSWGLGYEQYF. In DNA form, the CDR3 reads TGTGCCAGCAGCTGGGGTTTAGGCTACGAGCAGTACTTC. The V gene is TRBV7-3, the J gene TRBJ2-7; D gene ambiguous. Germline V lookup: CDR1 SGHTA, CDR2 FQGTGA. V shed 4 bases and J shed 3 bases, with 10 bases lying between them. There are 13 residues in the CDR3.

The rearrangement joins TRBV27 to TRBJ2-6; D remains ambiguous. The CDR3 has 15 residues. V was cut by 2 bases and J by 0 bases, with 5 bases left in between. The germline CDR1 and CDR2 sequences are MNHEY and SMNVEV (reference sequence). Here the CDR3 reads CASSLIASGANVLTF. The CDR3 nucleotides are TGTGCCAGCAGTTTAATCGCCTCTGGGGCCAACGTCCTGACTTTC.

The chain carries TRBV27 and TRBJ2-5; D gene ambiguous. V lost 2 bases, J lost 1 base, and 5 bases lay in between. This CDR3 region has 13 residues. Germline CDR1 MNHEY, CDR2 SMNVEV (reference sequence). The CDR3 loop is CASSLVAQETQYF. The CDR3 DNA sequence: TGTGCCAGCAGTTTAGTGGCCCAAGAGACCCAGTACTTC.

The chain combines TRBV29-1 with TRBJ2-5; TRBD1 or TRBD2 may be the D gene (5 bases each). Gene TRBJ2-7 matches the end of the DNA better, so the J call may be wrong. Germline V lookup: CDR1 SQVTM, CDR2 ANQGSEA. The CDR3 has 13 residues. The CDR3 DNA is TGCAGCTTTTTCGGGACCGCTTCCTACGAGCAGTACTTC. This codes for CSFFGTASYEQYF.

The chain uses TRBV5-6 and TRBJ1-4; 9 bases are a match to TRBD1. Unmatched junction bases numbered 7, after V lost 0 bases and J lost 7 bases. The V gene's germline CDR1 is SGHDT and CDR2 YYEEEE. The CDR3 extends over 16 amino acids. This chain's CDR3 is CASSLGGTGIGEKLFF. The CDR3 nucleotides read TGTGCCAGCAGCTTGGGGGGGACAGGGATCGGTGAAAAACTGTTTTTT.

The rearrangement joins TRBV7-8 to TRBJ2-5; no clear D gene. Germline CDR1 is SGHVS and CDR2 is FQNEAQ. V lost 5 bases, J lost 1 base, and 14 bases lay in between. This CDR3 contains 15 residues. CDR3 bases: TGTGCCAGCAGCGAGACAAGATACCTCCAAGAGACCCAGTACTTC. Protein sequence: CASSETRYLQETQYF.

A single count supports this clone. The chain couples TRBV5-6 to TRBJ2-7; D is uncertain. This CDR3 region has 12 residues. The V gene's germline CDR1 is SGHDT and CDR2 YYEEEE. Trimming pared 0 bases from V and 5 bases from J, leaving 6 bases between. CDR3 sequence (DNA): TGTGCCAGCAGCTTGGGGGTACACGAGCAGTACTTC. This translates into CASSLGVHEQYF.

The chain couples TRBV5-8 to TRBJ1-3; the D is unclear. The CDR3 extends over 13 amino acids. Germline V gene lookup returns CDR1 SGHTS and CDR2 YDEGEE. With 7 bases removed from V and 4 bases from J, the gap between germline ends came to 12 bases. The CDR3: CASGEMTGNTIYF. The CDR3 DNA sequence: TGTGCCAGCGGCGAAATGACAGGAAACACCATATATTTT.

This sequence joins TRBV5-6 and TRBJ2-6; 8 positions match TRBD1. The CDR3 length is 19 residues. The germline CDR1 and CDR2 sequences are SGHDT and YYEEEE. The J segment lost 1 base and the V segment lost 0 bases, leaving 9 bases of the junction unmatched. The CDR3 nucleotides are TGTGCCAGCAGCTTGGTTTGGTCAGGGGGCTTGTCTGGGGCCAACGTCCTGACTTTC. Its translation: CASSLVWSGGLSGANVLTF. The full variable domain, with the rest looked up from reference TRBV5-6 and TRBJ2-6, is DAGVTQSPTHLIKTRGQQVTLRCSPKSGHDTVSWYQQALGQGPQFIFQYYEEEERQRGNFPDRFSGHQFPNYSSELNVNALLLGDSALYLCASSLVWSGGLSGANVLTFGAGSRLTVL.

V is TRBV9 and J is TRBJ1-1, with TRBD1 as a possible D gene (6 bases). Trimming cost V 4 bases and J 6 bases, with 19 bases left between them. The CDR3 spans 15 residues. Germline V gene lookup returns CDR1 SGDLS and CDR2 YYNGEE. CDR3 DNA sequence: TGTGCCAGCAGCCCCCCAGGTCAGGGGCTGTCTGAAGCTTTCTTT. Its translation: CASSPPGQGLSEAFF.

The CDR3 DNA sequence: TGTGCCAGCAGCCTACATATGGGGACAGGATCCTACGAGCAGTACTTC. Encoded protein: CASSLHMGTGSYEQYF. V is TRBV2 and J is TRBJ2-7; the match to TRBD1 covers 8 bases. The CDR3 is 16 amino acids. Germline values: CDR1 SNHLY, CDR2 FYNNEI. The V and J ends lost 6 bases and 1 base, in that order; junction bases with no gene match: 11.

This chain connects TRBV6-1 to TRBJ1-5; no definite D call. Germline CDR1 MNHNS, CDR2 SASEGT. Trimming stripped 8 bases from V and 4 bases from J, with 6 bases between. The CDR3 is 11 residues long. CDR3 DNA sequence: TGTGCCAGCGGGCAAAATCAGCCCCAGCATTTT. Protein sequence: CASGQNQPQHF.

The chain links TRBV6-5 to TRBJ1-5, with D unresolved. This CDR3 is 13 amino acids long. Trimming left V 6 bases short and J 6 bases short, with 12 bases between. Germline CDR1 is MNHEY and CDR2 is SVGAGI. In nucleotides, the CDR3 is TGTGCCAGCAGCCCTACATGGAGTCAGCCCCAGCATTTT. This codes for CASSPTWSQPQHF.

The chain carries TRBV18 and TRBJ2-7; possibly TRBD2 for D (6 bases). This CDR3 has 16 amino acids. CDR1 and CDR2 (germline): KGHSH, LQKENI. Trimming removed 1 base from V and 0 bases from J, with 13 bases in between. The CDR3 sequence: CASSPRRDSTSYEQYF. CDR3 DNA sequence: TGTGCCAGCTCACCACGGCGGGACTCGACCTCCTACGAGCAGTACTTC.

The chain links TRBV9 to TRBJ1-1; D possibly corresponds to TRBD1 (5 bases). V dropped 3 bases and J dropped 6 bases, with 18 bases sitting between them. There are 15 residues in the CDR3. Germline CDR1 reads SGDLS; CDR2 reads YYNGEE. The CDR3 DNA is TGTGCCAGCAGCGCGGAGCAGGGTTTTAGCGCTGAAGCTTTCTTT. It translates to CASSAEQGFSAEAFF.

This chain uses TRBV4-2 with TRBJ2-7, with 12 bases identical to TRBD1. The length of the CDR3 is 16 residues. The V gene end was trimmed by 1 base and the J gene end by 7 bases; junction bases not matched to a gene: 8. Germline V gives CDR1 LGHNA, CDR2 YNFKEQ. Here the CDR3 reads CASSQVPGQGAEEQYF. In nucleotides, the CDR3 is TGTGCCAGCAGCCAAGTCCCGGGACAGGGGGCTGAAGAGCAGTACTTC.

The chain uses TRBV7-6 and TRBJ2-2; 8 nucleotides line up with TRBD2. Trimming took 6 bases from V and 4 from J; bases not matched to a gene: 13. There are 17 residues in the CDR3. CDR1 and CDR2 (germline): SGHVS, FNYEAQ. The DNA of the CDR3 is TGTGCCAGCAGTTCTCAAATTACTAGCGGACCCACCGGGGAGCTGTTTTTT. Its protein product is CASSSQITSGPTGELFF. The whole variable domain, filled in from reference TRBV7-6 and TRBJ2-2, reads GAGVSQSPRYKVTKRGQDVALRCDPISGHVSLYWYRQALGQGPEFLTYFNYEAQQDKSGLPNDRFSAERPEGSISTLTIQRTEQRDSAMYRCASSSQITSGPTGELFFGEGSRLTVL.

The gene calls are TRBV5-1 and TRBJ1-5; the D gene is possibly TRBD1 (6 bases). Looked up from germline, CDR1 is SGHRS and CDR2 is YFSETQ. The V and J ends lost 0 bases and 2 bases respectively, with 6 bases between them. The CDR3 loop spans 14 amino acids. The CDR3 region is CASSLGTGNQPQHF. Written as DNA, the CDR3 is TGCGCCAGCAGCTTGGGGACAGGCAATCAGCCCCAGCATTTT.

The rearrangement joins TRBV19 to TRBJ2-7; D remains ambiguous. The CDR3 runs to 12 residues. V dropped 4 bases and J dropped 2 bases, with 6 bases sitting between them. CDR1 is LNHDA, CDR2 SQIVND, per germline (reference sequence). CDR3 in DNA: TGTGCCAGTAGTACTTCACCCTACGAGCAGTACTTC. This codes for CASSTSPYEQYF.

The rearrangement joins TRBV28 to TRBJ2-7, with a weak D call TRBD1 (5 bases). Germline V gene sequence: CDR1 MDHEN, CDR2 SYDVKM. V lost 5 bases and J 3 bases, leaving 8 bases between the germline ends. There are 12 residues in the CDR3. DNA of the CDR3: TGTGCCAGCAGTCATAGGGGCTACGAGCAGTACTTC. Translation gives CASSHRGYEQYF.

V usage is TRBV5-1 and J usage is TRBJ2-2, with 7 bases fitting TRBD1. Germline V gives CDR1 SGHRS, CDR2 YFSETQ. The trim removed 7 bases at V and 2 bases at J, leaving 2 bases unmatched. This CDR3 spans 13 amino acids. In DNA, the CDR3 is TGCGCCAGCCAAGGGGGCAACACCGGGGAGCTGTTTTTT. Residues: CASQGGNTGELFF. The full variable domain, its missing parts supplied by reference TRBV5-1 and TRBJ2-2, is KAGVTQTPRYLIKTRGQQVTLSCSPISGHRSVSWYQQTPGQGLQFLFEYFSETQRNKGNFPGRFSGRQFSNSRSEMNVSTLELGDSALYLCASQGGNTGELFFGEGSRLTVL.

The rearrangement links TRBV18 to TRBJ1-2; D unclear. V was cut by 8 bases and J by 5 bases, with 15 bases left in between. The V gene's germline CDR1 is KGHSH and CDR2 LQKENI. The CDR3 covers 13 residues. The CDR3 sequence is CASSETAFYGYTF. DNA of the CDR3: TGTGCCAGCAGCGAGACGGCCTTTTATGGCTACACCTTC.